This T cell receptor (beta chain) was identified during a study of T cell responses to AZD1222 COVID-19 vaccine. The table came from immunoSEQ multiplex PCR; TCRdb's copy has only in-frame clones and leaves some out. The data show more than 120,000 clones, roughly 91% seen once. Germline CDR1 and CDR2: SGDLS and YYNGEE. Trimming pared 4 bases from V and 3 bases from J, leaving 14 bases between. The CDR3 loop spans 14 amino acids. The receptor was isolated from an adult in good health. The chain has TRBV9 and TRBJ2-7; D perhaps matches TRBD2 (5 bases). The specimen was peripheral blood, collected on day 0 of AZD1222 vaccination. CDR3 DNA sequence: TGTGCCAGCAGCCCCAGTCCTAGCAGCTACGAGCAGTACTTC. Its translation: CASSPSPSSYEQYF.